Following are 17 T cell receptor beta chains from one sample sequenced in a study of blood T cell repertoires in COVID-19. Sequencing used immunoSEQ multiplex PCR; TCRdb keeps in-frame clones, though not all of them. The table records about 100,000 clones, 80% of them present only once. What was sequenced was peripheral blood. All receptors derive from a man between 65 and 85 years old with active or convalescent COVID-19.

The chain recombines TRBV5-1 with TRBJ2-7; D gene uncertain. The germline V gene encodes CDR1 SGHRS and CDR2 YFSETQ. The CDR3 spans 14 residues. V dropped 2 bases and J dropped 5 bases, with 14 bases sitting between them. The CDR3 DNA sequence: TGCGCCAGCAGCTTTGAGCTTTCAAGCGACGAGCAGTACTTC. Protein product: CASSFELSSDEQYF.

The chain is built from TRBV28 and TRBJ1-2; 9 positions agree with TRBD1. In germline, CDR1 is MDHEN, CDR2 SYDVKM. V lost 2 bases to trimming and J lost 4 bases; unmatched junction nucleotides: 5. CDR3 length: 15 residues. The CDR3 here is CASSLGQGSVYGYTF. The DNA for the CDR3 is TGTGCCAGCAGTTTAGGACAGGGGTCGGTCTATGGCTACACCTTC.

This rearrangement joins TRBV4-2 to TRBJ2-7; D is perhaps TRBD1 (6 bases). CDR3 length: 15 amino acids. V was cut by 1 base and J by 2 bases, with 12 bases left in between. Germline CDR1 is LGHNA and CDR2 is YNFKEQ. The CDR3 loop is CASSQAKGQTYEQYF. The CDR3, as DNA: TGTGCCAGCAGCCAAGCTAAAGGACAGACCTACGAGCAGTACTTC.

The gene calls are TRBV19 and TRBJ2-7; possibly TRBD1 for D (5 bases). The V gene lost 3 bases and the J gene lost 2 bases, with 14 bases spanning the gap. The CDR3 runs to 15 residues. Germline values: CDR1 LNHDA, CDR2 SQIVND (reference sequence). CDR3 sequence reads: CASSIGQIPTYEQYF. CDR3 DNA: TGTGCCAGTAGTATCGGACAAATCCCCACCTACGAGCAGTACTTC.

This clone was seen a handful of times. V usage is TRBV3-1 (or the pseudogene TRBV3-2) and J usage is TRBJ2-1, with TRBD2 matching over 10 bases. V dropped 4 bases and J dropped 8; count of bases not matched to a gene: 8. This CDR3 has 15 amino acids. Germline lookup yields CDR1 LGHDT and CDR2 YNNKEL (reference sequence). The CDR3 here is CASSPSSGGAHEQFF. Written as DNA, the CDR3 is TGTGCCAGCAGCCCGAGCAGCGGGGGGGCACATGAGCAGTTCTTC.

J is TRBJ1-5 and V is TRBV19; D is uncertain. The length of the CDR3 is 14 residues. Trimming stripped 4 bases from V and 0 bases from J, with 7 bases between. Germline V CDR1 and CDR2: LNHDA, SQIVND (reference sequence). In DNA, the CDR3 is TGTGCCAGTAGTAGCCAGAATAGCAATCAGCCCCAGCATTTT. Its translation is CASSSQNSNQPQHF.

The chain joins TRBV29-1 to TRBJ1-2, with D unclear. Germline V lookup: CDR1 SQVTM, CDR2 ANQGSEA. The CDR3 has 9 residues. V was clipped by 3 bases and J by 10 bases, with 6 bases between them. CDR3 region: CSVEGSYTF. The CDR3 nucleotides are TGCAGCGTTGAGGGCTCCTACACCTTC.

The chain employs TRBV4-2 and TRBJ1-5; TRBD1 might be the D (5 bases). V was clipped by 2 bases and J by 2 bases, with 7 bases between them. This CDR3 contains 14 residues. Germline V gene data show CDR1 as LGHNA and CDR2 as YNFKEQ. This CDR3 reads CASSQKGGNQPQHF. In nucleotides, the CDR3 is TGTGCCAGCAGCCAAAAAGGGGGCAATCAGCCCCAGCATTTT.

This chain connects TRBV5-1 to TRBJ2-2, with 11 nucleotides matching TRBD2. The CDR3 is made up of 16 amino acids. V lost 6 bases and J lost 6; bases outside the gene matches: 10. Germline V gene data show CDR1 as SGHRS and CDR2 as YFSETQ. The CDR3 sequence is CASTRSGRAQAGELFF. The DNA of the CDR3 is TGCGCCAGCACTCGTAGCGGGAGGGCCCAGGCCGGGGAGCTGTTTTTT.

The chain couples TRBV5-5 to TRBJ1-1; D gene ambiguous. V was cut by 1 base and J by 2 bases, with 12 bases left in between. The CDR3 runs 15 residues. Looked up from germline, CDR1 is SGHKS and CDR2 is YYEKEE (reference sequence). CDR3 nucleotide sequence: TGTGCCAGCAGCTTGATCGGGATCTCCAACACTGAAGCTTTCTTT. Translated, it gives CASSLIGISNTEAFF. Looking up the rest from reference TRBV5-5 and TRBJ1-1 gives the full variable domain: DAGVTQSPTHLIKTRGQQVTLRCSPISGHKSVSWYQQVLGQGPQFIFQYYEKEERGRGNFPDRFSARQFPNYSSELNVNALLLGDSALYLCASSLIGISNTEAFFGQGTRLTVV.

This chain connects TRBV7-2 to TRBJ2-1, with 7 nucleotides matching TRBD2. The CDR3 loop spans 13 amino acids. Losses at the gene ends were 2 bases for V and 9 bases for J; bases not matched to a gene: 4. CDR1 is SGHTA and CDR2 is FQGNSA in the germline V gene. The CDR3 DNA reads as TGTGCCAGCAGCTTAATGTGGGGGGGTGAGCAGTTCTTC. Its translation is CASSLMWGGEQFF.

This chain links TRBV19 with TRBJ2-5; 7 bases match TRBD1. The CDR3 covers 12 residues. CDR1 is LNHDA, CDR2 SQIVND, per germline (reference sequence). The V segment lost 4 bases and the J segment 4 bases; nucleotides outside the gene matches: 0. CDR3 region: CASSNRGETQYF. Written as DNA, the CDR3 is TGTGCCAGTAGTAACAGGGGAGAGACCCAGTACTTC.

The chain has TRBV9 and TRBJ2-1; D remains unclear. Trimming cost V 0 bases and J 7 bases, with 14 bases left between them. CDR1 and CDR2 (germline): SGDLS, YYNGEE. This CDR3 contains 15 residues. The CDR3 nucleotides read TGTGCCAGCAGCGTAGTGGGCGAACAGTTTAATGAGCAGTTCTTC. Amino acid sequence: CASSVVGEQFNEQFF.

The sample holds a few counts of this clone. This sequence joins TRBV6-7 and TRBJ2-7; D is unresolved. TRBV6-7 is identified as an open reading frame with a role that is uncertain. This CDR3 comprises 14 residues. Trimming left V 3 bases short and J 7 bases short, with 16 bases between. The CDR3: CASSYPVPRGEQYF. The CDR3 DNA is TGTGCCAGCAGTTATCCGGTCCCACGAGGTGAGCAGTACTTC.

The chain uses TRBV12-3 or TRBV12-4 and TRBJ2-7; D perhaps matches TRBD1 (7 bases). V shed 7 bases and J shed 4 bases, with 14 bases lying between them. This CDR3 contains 13 residues. As DNA, the CDR3 is TGTGCCAGCACTCGACAGGGAGGTTACGAGCAGTACTTC. Its translation is CASTRQGGYEQYF.

This clone turned up a few times. V and J are TRBV3-1 (or the pseudogene TRBV3-2) and TRBJ2-6, with D possibly being TRBD2 (5 bases). The germline gives CDR1 LGHDT, CDR2 YNNKEL (reference sequence). The CDR3 extends over 17 amino acids. The ends were cut back, 4 bases at V and 0 bases at J, with 13 bases in the middle. CDR3 sequence: CASSPGYGNSGANVLTF. CDR3 in DNA: TGTGCCAGCAGCCCGGGGTACGGGAACTCTGGGGCCAACGTCCTGACTTTC.

The rearrangement links TRBV11-3 to TRBJ1-1, with D unclear. Germline V CDR1 and CDR2: SGHNT, YENEEA. Trimming took 8 bases from V and 5 from J, leaving 15 bases between them. This CDR3 comprises 13 residues. The chain's CDR3 is CASSVSSSTEAFF. CDR3 in DNA: TGTGCCAGCTCCGTGAGTTCGAGTACTGAAGCTTTCTTT.